Shown below are 10 T cell receptor beta chains from a single sample sequenced in a study of somatic mutations in cytotoxic T cells in rheumatoid arthritis. Assay used: immunoSEQ multiplex PCR; TCRdb lists only in-frame clones, some missing. Of 15,000 to 20,000 clones in the sample, 74% were seen once. Sequencing was carried out using CD8+ T cells sorted from blood. Source of these receptors: a man between 60 and 70 years old in good health.

This rearrangement joins TRBV6-5 to TRBJ2-1; 8 bases are a match to TRBD2. This CDR3 is built from 14 residues. Trimming removed 0 bases from V and 9 bases from J; junction bases left unmatched: 4. Germline V gene lookup returns CDR1 MNHEY and CDR2 SVGAGI. The CDR3 nucleotides read TGTGCCAGCAGTTACTCTAGAACTAGCGGTGAGCAGTTCTTC. This translates into CASSYSRTSGEQFF.

This chain connects TRBV25-1 to TRBJ2-2, with TRBD2 matching over 8 bases. Trimming cost V 6 bases and J 8 bases; bases outside gene matches: 8. The CDR3 runs 14 residues. Germline assignment: CDR1 MGHDK and CDR2 SYGVNS. CDR3 sequence: CASSSGGDSGELFF. The CDR3 nucleotides are TGTGCCAGCAGCTCGGGGGGGGATTCAGGGGAGCTGTTTTTT.

The CDR3 sequence is CASDSLDSTDTQYF. CDR3 coding DNA: TGTGCCAGCGACTCGCTCGATAGCACAGATACGCAGTATTTT. The chain uses TRBV5-6 and TRBJ2-3, with D uncertain. V lost 7 bases and J lost 0, with 12 bases in between. CDR1 SGHDT and CDR2 YYEEEE come from the germline V gene. This CDR3 comprises 14 residues.

This chain joins TRBV7-8 and TRBJ2-7; maybe TRBD1 (5 bases). The CDR3 consists of 17 residues. The germline gives CDR1 SGHVS, CDR2 FQNEAQ. Trimming took off 5 bases at V and 0 bases at J, with 20 bases between the two ends. CDR3 in DNA: TGTGCCAGCAGCACCCCGCCCGACAGATCCTTCTCCTACGAGCAGTACTTC. As protein: CASSTPPDRSFSYEQYF.

V is TRBV7-3 and J is TRBJ2-3; 12 bases are a match to TRBD2. The V segment lost 5 bases and the J segment 2 bases; nucleotides outside the gene matches: 2. Germline V gene lookup returns CDR1 SGHTA and CDR2 FQGTGA. The CDR3 length is 15 residues. The CDR3 DNA is TGTGCCAGCAGCCTAGCGGGAGGGACCACAGATACGCAGTATTTT. The encoded protein is CASSLAGGTTDTQYF.

The chain employs TRBV14 and TRBJ2-7; no clear D gene. Trimming cost V 2 bases and J 6 bases, with 8 bases left between them. This CDR3 is built from 12 residues. CDR1 and CDR2 (germline): SGHDN, FVKESK. For the CDR3, the DNA is TGTGCCAGCAGCCAAACCGGGTCCGAGCAGTACTTC. This translates into CASSQTGSEQYF.

V and J are TRBV6-5 and TRBJ2-5; D possibly corresponds to TRBD1 (5 bases). Gene TRBJ2-7 matches the end of the DNA better, so the J call may be wrong. Germline V gene data show CDR1 as MNHEY and CDR2 as SVGAGI. This CDR3 contains 12 residues. The CDR3 reads CASSKGYYEQYF. The CDR3 DNA reads TGTGCCAGCAGTAAGGGGTACTACGAGCAGTACTTC.

This rearrangement joins TRBV5-1 to TRBJ2-5; TRBD2 matches 11 bases. Trimming cost V 2 bases and J 11 bases; bases outside gene matches: 11. This CDR3 has 15 amino acids. Germline V gene sequence: CDR1 SGHRS, CDR2 YFSETQ. As DNA, the CDR3 is TGCGCCAGCAGCTTTACTAGCGGGAGTGGGATAGTGCAGTACTTC. This translates into CASSFTSGSGIVQYF.

The V and J genes are TRBV6-1 and TRBJ1-1; 8 bases align to TRBD1. This CDR3 region has 16 residues. Trimming removed 1 base from V and 4 bases from J; junction bases left unmatched: 8. CDR1 is MNHNS, CDR2 SASEGT, per germline. CDR3 DNA sequence: TGTGCCAGCAGTGAAGGACCCGGGACAGGCTCCACTGAAGCTTTCTTT. Protein product: CASSEGPGTGSTEAFF.

This clone was seen only once. This chain connects TRBV6-6 to TRBJ2-7; weak D call: TRBD2 (6 bases). The V gene's germline CDR1 is MNHNY and CDR2 SVGAGI (reference sequence). The CDR3 has 14 residues. The germline V and J ends were trimmed by 2 bases and 1 base, with 9 bases remaining between them. CDR3 in amino acids: CASSYGGGSYEQYF. CDR3 DNA: TGTGCCAGCAGTTACGGTGGGGGGTCCTACGAGCAGTACTTC.